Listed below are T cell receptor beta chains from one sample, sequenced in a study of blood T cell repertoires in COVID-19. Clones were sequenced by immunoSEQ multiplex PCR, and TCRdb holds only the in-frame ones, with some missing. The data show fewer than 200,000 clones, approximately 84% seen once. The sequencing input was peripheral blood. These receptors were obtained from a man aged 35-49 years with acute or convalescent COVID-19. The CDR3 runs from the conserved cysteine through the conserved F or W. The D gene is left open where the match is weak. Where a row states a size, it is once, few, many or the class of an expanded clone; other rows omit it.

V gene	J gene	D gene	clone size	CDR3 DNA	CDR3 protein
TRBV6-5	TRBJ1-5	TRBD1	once	TGTGCCAGCAGTTACTCGAAGGGGGCCCCCCAGCATTTT	CASSYSKGAPQHF
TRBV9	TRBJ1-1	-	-	TGTGCCAGCAGCTATTCTCCTGAAGCTTTCTTT	CASSYSPEAFF
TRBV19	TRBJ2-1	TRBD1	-	TGTGCCAGTAGTCCTCAGGGGGCGCATTACAATGAGCAGTTCTTC	CASSPQGAHYNEQFF
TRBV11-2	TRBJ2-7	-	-	TGTGCCAGCAGCTTAGATTACGCTGACAGAACCTACGAGCAGTACTTC	CASSLDYADRTYEQYF
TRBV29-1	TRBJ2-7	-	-	TGCAGCGTTGTACAGGATAACTACGAGCAGTACTTC	CSVVQDNYEQYF
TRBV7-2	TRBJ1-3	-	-	TGTGCCAGCAGCTTATACAGCTCTGGAAACACCATATATTTT	CASSLYSSGNTIYF
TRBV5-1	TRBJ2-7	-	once	TGCGCCAGCAGCTTGGACAGGGCCGACGAGCAGTACTTC	CASSLDRADEQYF
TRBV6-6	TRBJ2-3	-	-	TGTGCCAGCAGTTACGGGGGAGGGGGGGCAGATACGCAGTATTTT	CASSYGGGGADTQYF
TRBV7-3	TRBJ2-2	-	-	TGTGCCAGCAGCCCGGGTCGGTCGAACACCGGGGAGCTGTTTTTT	CASSPGRSNTGELFF
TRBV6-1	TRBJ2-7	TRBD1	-	TGTGCCAGCAGATTCACAGGGGAATCGGTTTACGAGCAGTACTTC	CASRFTGESVYEQYF
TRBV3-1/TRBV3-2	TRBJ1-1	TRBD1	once	TGTGCCAGCAGCCTCGGACAGGGTAACACTGAAGCTTTCTTT	CASSLGQGNTEAFF
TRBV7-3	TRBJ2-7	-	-	TGTGCCAGCAGCTTAATTCCTAGTATCGACGAGCAGTACTTC	CASSLIPSIDEQYF
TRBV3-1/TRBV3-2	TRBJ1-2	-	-	TGTGTCAGCAGCCAAACATATGGCTACACCTTC	CVSSQTYGYTF